The clone carrying this TCR beta chain appeared many times. This specimen belongs to a study of T cell repertoires in cytomegalovirus infection. A single record per CDR3 protein comes from TCRdb applying MiXCR to the reads. This table holds hundreds of thousands of distinct CDR3 sequences, 24% found once. Germline-derived CDR1 and CDR2 are SGHTA and FQGNSA. V shed 5 bases and J shed 8 bases, with 12 bases lying between them. The CDR3 runs 12 residues. This TCR derives from a human donor in good health (CMV status not recorded). Some clones in this sample may be carry-over from other donors' samples. The chain is built from TRBV7-2 and TRBJ1-2; no definite D call. Sample: CD8+ T cells from PBMCs. CDR3 loop: CASSGVVWGYTF. CDR3 bases: TGTGCCAGCAGCGGCGTGGTGTGGGGCTACACCTTC.